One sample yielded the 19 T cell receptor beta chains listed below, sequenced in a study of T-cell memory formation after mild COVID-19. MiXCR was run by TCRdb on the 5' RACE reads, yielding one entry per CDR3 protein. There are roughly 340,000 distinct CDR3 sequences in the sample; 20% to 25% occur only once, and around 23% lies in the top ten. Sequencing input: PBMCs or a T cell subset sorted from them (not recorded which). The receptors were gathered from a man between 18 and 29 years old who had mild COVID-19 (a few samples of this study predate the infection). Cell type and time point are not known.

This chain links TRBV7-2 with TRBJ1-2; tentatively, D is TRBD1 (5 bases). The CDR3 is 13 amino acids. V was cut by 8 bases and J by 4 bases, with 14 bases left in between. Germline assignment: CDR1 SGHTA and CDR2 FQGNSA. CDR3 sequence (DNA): TGTGCCAGCGCTGTGGGGGGTAGCTATGGCTACACCTTC. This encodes CASAVGGSYGYTF.

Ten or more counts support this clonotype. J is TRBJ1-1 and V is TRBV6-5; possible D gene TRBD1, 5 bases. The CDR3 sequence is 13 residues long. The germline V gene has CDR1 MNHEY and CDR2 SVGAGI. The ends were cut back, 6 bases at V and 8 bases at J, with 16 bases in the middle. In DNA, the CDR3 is TGTGCCAGCAGCTGGGGTGAACGGGGGGAAGCTTTCTTT. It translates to CASSWGERGEAFF.

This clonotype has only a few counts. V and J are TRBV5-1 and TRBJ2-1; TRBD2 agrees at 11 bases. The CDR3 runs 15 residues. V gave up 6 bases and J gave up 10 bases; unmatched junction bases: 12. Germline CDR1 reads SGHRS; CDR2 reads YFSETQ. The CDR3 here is CASNRRASGGSEQFF. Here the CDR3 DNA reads TGCGCCAGCAACCGCCGGGCTAGCGGGGGGTCAGAGCAGTTCTTC.

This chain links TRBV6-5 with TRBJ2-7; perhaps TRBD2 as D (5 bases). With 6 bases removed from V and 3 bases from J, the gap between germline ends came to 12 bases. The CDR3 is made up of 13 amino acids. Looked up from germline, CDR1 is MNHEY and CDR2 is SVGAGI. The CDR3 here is CASSYGENYEQYF. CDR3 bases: TGTGCCAGCAGCTACGGGGAGAACTACGAGCAGTACTTC.

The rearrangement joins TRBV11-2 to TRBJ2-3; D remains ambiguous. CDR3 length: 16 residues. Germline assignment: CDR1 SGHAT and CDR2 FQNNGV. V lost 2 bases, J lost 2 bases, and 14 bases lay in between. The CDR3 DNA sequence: TGTGCCAGCAGCTTATTGGAGACAATGACCACAGATACGCAGTATTTT. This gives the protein CASSLLETMTTDTQYF.

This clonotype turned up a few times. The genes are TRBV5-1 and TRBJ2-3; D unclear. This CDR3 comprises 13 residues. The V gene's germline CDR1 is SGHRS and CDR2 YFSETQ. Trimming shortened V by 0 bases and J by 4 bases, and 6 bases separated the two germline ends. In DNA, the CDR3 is TGCGCCAGCAGCTTGGACTCCCCAGATACGCAGTATTTT. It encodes CASSLDSPDTQYF.

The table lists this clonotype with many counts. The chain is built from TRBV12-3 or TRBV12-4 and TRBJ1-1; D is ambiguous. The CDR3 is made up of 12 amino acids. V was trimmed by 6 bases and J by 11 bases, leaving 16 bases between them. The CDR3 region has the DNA TGTGCCAGCAGCCCCCCGGGGAAGAAGGCTTTCTTT. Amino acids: CASSPPGKKAFF.

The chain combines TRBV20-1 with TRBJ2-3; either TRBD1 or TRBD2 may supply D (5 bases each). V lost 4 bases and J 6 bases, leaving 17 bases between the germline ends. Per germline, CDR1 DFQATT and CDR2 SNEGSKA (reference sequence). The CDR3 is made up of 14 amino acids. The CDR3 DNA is TGCAGTGCTAAGGGGCATGGAGGTTTGGATACGCAGTATTTT. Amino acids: CSAKGHGGLDTQYF.

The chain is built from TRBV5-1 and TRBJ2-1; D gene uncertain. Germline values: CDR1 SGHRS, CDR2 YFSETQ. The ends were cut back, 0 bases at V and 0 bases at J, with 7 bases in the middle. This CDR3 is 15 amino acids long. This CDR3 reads CASSLGRNSYNEQFF. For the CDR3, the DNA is TGCGCCAGCAGCTTGGGGCGGAACTCCTACAATGAGCAGTTCTTC.

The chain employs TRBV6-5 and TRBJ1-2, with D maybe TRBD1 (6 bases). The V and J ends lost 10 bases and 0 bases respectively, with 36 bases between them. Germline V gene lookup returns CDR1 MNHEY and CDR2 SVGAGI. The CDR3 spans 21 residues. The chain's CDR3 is CATGHTFTGTHYLLANYGYTF. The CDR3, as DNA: TGTGCCACCGGCCACACTTTTACCGGGACACATTACTTATTAGCTAACTATGGCTACACCTTC.

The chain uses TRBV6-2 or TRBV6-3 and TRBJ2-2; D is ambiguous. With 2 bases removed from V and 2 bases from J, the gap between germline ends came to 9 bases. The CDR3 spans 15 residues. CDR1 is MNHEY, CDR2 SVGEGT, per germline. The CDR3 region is CASSYATYNTGELFF. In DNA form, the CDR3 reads TGTGCCAGCAGTTACGCCACCTATAACACCGGGGAGCTGTTTTTT.

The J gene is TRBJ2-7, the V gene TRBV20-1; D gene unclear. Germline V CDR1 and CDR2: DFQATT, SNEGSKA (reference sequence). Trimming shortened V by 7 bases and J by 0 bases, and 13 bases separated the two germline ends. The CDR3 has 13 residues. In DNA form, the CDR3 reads TGCAGTGGGAGAGAAGCGAGCTCCTACGAGCAGTACGTC. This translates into CSGREASSYEQYV.

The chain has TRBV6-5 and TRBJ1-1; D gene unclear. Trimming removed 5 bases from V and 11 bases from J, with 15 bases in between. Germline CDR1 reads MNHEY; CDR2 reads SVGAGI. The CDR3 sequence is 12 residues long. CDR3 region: CASSTRWQGAFF. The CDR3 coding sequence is TGTGCCAGCAGTACTCGGTGGCAAGGGGCTTTCTTT.

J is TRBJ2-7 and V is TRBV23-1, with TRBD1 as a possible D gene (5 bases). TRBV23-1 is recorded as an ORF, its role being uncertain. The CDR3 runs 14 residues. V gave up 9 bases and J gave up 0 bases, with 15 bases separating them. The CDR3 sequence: CARVDSDSSYEQYF. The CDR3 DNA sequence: TGCGCCAGGGTCGACAGCGATAGCTCCTACGAGCAGTACTTC.

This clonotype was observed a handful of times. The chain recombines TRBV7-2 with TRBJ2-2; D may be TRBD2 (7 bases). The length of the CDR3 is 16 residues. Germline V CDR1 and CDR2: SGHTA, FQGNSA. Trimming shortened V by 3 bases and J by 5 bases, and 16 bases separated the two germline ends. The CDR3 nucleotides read TGTGCCAGCAGCTTCTGGGGGGGGGCTTTGACCGGGGAGCTGTTTTTT. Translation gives CASSFWGGALTGELFF.

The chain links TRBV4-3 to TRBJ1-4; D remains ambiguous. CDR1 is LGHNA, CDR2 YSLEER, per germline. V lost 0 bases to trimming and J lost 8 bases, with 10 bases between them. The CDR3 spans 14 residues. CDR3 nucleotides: TGCGCCAGCAGCCAAGATTATCGGTCAGAAAAACTGTTTTTT. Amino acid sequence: CASSQDYRSEKLFF.

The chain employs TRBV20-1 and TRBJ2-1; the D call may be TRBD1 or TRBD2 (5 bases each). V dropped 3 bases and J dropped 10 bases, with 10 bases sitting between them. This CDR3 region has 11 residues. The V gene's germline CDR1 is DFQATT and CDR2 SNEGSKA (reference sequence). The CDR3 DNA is TGCAGTGCTAGGGACTGGGGGGAGCAGTTCTTC. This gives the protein CSARDWGEQFF.

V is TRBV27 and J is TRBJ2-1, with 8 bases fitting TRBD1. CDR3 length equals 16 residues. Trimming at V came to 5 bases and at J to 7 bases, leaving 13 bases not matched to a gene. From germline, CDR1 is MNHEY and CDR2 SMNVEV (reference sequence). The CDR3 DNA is TGTGCCAGCAGTCCGCCCTTCGGACAGGGTCGAAATGAGCAGTTCTTC. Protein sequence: CASSPPFGQGRNEQFF.

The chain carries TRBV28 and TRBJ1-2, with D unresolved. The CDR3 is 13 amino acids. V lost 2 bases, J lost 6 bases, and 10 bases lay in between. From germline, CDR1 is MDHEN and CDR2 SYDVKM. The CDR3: CASSLAGSDGYTF. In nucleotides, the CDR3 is TGTGCCAGCAGTTTAGCGGGAAGTGATGGCTACACCTTC.